Given below is one T cell receptor (beta chain) in context. This CDR3 is built from 13 residues. Germline-derived CDR1 and CDR2 are MNHNS and SASEGT. Trimming pared 0 bases from V and 6 bases from J, leaving 5 bases between. The method was immunoSEQ multiplex PCR; TCRdb's version includes in-frame clones alone and lacks a portion of them. The sample records 33,000 or so clones, 88% being singletons. This sample stems from a study of T cell responses to AZD1222 COVID-19 vaccine. Pooled samples include second doses given at about 4 or 12 weeks. The V and J genes are TRBV6-1 and TRBJ1-4; D ambiguous. This material consisted of peripheral blood, taken 28 days after the second AZD1222 dose. The receptor comes from an adult who received the AZD1222 COVID-19 vaccine. The CDR3 region has the DNA TGTGCCAGCAGTGAAGCCGGGGATGAAAAACTGTTTTTT. Its translation: CASSEAGDEKLFF.